These 24 T cell receptor beta chains share one sample of origin, sequenced in a study of T cells after yellow fever vaccination. MiXCR was run by TCRdb on the 5' RACE reads, yielding one entry per CDR3 protein. The sample shows about 240,000 distinct CDR3 sequences, 3.6% of them seen only once. Sequencing was performed on PBMCs, taken 15 days after the yellow fever booster vaccination. The receptors were sampled from a man younger than 30 who received the YFV17D yellow fever vaccine.

This clonotype was picked up many times. This sequence joins TRBV7-2 and TRBJ2-7, with D possibly matching TRBD2 (5 bases). Per the germline V gene, CDR1 is SGHTA and CDR2 is FQGNSA. Between the trimmed V and J ends, which lost 0 bases and 7 bases, there was a span of 10 bases. The CDR3 runs to 13 residues. The DNA of the CDR3 is TGTGCCAGCAGCTTAGCGGGGTCGGGAGAGCAGTACGTC. Protein sequence: CASSLAGSGEQYV.

This clonotype was recorded at least ten times. The J gene is TRBJ2-1, the V gene TRBV5-1, with D perhaps TRBD1 (6 bases). Germline CDR1 is SGHRS and CDR2 is YFSETQ. Trimming pared 2 bases from V and 0 bases from J, leaving 9 bases between. The CDR3 spans 15 residues. CDR3 DNA sequence: TGCGCCAGCAGCTTCCAGGGGAGCTCCTACAATGAGCAGTTCTTC. Translated, it gives CASSFQGSSYNEQFF.

This clonotype was seen ten or more times. V is TRBV12-3 or TRBV12-4 and J is TRBJ1-4, with 8 bases matching TRBD1. With 0 bases clipped from V and 6 bases from J, the junction kept 15 bases outside the gene matches. This CDR3 contains 19 residues. The CDR3 DNA is TGTGCCAGCAGTTTAGCGAGACAGGGGAGGATTGGAGTAGATGAAAAACTGTTTTTT. As protein: CASSLARQGRIGVDEKLFF.

This clonotype was seen many times. V is TRBV19 and J is TRBJ2-5; D not certain. In germline, CDR1 is LNHDA, CDR2 SQIVND (reference sequence). This CDR3 has 11 amino acids. The ends were cut back, 7 bases at V and 5 bases at J, with 8 bases in the middle. The CDR3 sequence is CASTKGETQYF. DNA for the CDR3: TGTGCCAGTACCAAAGGGGAGACCCAGTACTTC.

This clonotype was recorded many times. This chain uses TRBV6-2 or TRBV6-3 with TRBJ2-5; D is unclear. In germline, CDR1 is MNHEY, CDR2 SVGEGT. The CDR3 contains 15 residues. The V gene lost 6 bases and the J gene lost 4 bases, with 18 bases spanning the gap. The CDR3 sequence is CASRTTYTGLETQYF. The CDR3 nucleotides are TGTGCCAGCAGGACGACTTATACCGGGCTAGAGACCCAGTACTTC.

This clonotype was seen at least ten times. The rearrangement uses TRBV29-1 and TRBJ2-5, with TRBD2 identical over 8 bases. Germline CDR1 and CDR2: SQVTM and ANQGSEA. Trimming removed 0 bases from V and 5 bases from J; junction bases left unmatched: 8. The length of the CDR3 is 15 residues. In DNA form, the CDR3 reads TGCAGCGTTGAAGATGAGGGACTAGTAATGGAGACCCAGTACTTC. Translation: CSVEDEGLVMETQYF.

There are many counts of this clonotype. The V and J genes are TRBV4-1 and TRBJ1-5, with 7 bases lining up with TRBD1. The CDR3 contains 15 residues. CDR1 is MGHRA, CDR2 YSYEKL, per germline. Trimming took 1 base from V and 7 from J; bases not matched to a gene: 7. In DNA form, the CDR3 reads TGCGCCAGCAGCCAAGTTTCACAGGGGAGCCAGCCCCAGCATTTT. Residues: CASSQVSQGSQPQHF.

This clonotype was recorded at least ten times. The chain uses TRBV12-3 or TRBV12-4 and TRBJ2-2; the match to TRBD1 covers 7 bases. This CDR3 spans 14 amino acids. V shed 5 bases and J 6 bases; nucleotides not matched to a gene: 6. DNA for the CDR3: TGTGCCAGCAGTCCGACAGGGTCCGCCGGGGAGCTGTTTTTT. Protein: CASSPTGSAGELFF.

Only a few counts were recorded for this clonotype. This chain uses TRBV28 with TRBJ2-5, with D possibly being TRBD2 (5 bases). V was cut by 3 bases and J by 5 bases, with 13 bases left in between. Per germline, CDR1 MDHEN and CDR2 SYDVKM. The CDR3 contains 14 residues. The CDR3 region is CASSFRGLWETQYF. CDR3 nucleotides: TGTGCCAGCAGTTTCAGAGGACTTTGGGAGACCCAGTACTTC.

In this sample, this clonotype turned up many times. The chain is built from TRBV27 and TRBJ1-2; D gene uncertain. The CDR3 spans 14 residues. V was shortened by 8 bases and J by 4 bases, with 17 bases between the two germline ends. CDR1 is MNHEY, CDR2 SMNVEV, per germline (reference sequence). The CDR3: CASAPHGLGYGYTF. CDR3 in DNA: TGTGCCAGCGCTCCTCACGGGTTGGGCTATGGCTACACCTTC.

This clonotype was counted many times. This sequence joins TRBV20-1 and TRBJ1-1; D not certain. Trimming removed 4 bases at V and 10 bases at J, with 16 bases between. The CDR3 contains 12 residues. Germline lookup yields CDR1 DFQATT and CDR2 SNEGSKA (reference sequence). Here the CDR3 DNA reads TGCAGTGCTAAGACTCCAACGGTCGGAGCTTTCTTT. Amino acid sequence: CSAKTPTVGAFF.

This clonotype came up many times. The gene calls are TRBV5-4 and TRBJ2-3; no clear D. CDR1 and CDR2 from the germline V gene are SGHNT and YYREEE (reference sequence). The V and J ends lost 3 bases and 0 bases respectively, with 8 bases between them. The CDR3 consists of 14 residues. The CDR3 spells CASSSKGSTDTQYF. CDR3 DNA sequence: TGTGCCAGCAGCTCGAAGGGAAGCACAGATACGCAGTATTTT.

The chain employs TRBV12-3 or TRBV12-4 and TRBJ2-3, with TRBD2 identical over 10 bases. This CDR3 comprises 15 residues. The V segment lost 6 bases and the J segment 3 bases; nucleotides outside the gene matches: 6. CDR3 region: CASRPLSGGTDTQYF. CDR3 sequence (DNA): TGTGCCAGCAGACCCCTTAGCGGGGGGACAGATACGCAGTATTTT.

This clonotype was seen at least ten times. This chain joins TRBV20-1 and TRBJ1-1, with D uncertain. Germline CDR1 is DFQATT and CDR2 is SNEGSKA (reference sequence). Trimming took 4 bases from V and 4 from J, leaving 13 bases between them. The CDR3 sequence is 13 residues long. The CDR3 DNA follows: TGCAGTGCTAACGAGGTGGCTCGCACTGAAGCTTTCTTT. Translating gives CSANEVARTEAFF.

In this sample, this clonotype turned up many times. The chain joins TRBV20-1 to TRBJ1-5, with 11 bases fitting TRBD1. The CDR3 sequence is 14 residues long. Losses at the gene ends were 1 base for V and 8 bases for J; bases not matched to a gene: 4. CDR1 and CDR2 from the germline V gene are DFQATT and SNEGSKA (reference sequence). In DNA, the CDR3 is TGCAGTGCTAGAGTCGGGACAGGGGGTGAGCCCCAGCATTTT. Translation: CSARVGTGGEPQHF.

This clonotype showed up many times. The chain has TRBV27 and TRBJ2-7; D is uncertain. Trimming stripped 2 bases from V and 5 bases from J, with 7 bases between. This CDR3 is 12 amino acids long. Germline CDR1 is MNHEY and CDR2 is SMNVEV (reference sequence). CDR3 loop: CASSLIGDEQYF. DNA for the CDR3: TGTGCCAGCAGTTTAATCGGCGACGAGCAGTACTTC.

This clonotype has ten or more counts. This rearrangement joins TRBV6-2 or TRBV6-3 to TRBJ2-3, with 12 bases aligning to TRBD2. Trimming cost V 5 bases and J 3 bases; bases outside gene matches: 6. The germline V gene has CDR1 MNHEY and CDR2 SVGEGT. The CDR3 has 16 residues. The CDR3, as DNA: TGTGCCAGCAGTCCGACGACTAGCGGGGGTACAGATACGCAGTATTTT. Residues: CASSPTTSGGTDTQYF.

V gene TRBV5-1 combines with J gene TRBJ1-4; unclear D gene. The CDR3 contains 14 residues. The germline V and J ends were trimmed by 2 bases and 11 bases, with 16 bases remaining between them. Germline CDR1 SGHRS, CDR2 YFSETQ. This CDR3 reads CASSFSSSGRKLFF. CDR3 nucleotide sequence: TGCGCCAGCAGCTTCTCCTCTTCTGGACGGAAACTGTTTTTT.

The chain combines TRBV19 with TRBJ2-7; perhaps TRBD1 as D (6 bases). Germline values: CDR1 LNHDA, CDR2 SQIVND (reference sequence). The V and J ends lost 4 bases and 0 bases respectively, with 13 bases between them. The CDR3 is 15 amino acids. The CDR3 is CASSTTQGFSYEQYF. The CDR3 region has the DNA TGTGCCAGTAGTACGACACAGGGTTTCTCCTACGAGCAGTACTTC. Variable domain in full (rest from reference TRBV19 and TRBJ2-7): DGGITQSPKYLFRKEGQNVTLSCEQNLNHDAMYWYRQDPGQGLRLIYYSQIVNDFQKGDIAEGYSVSREKKESFPLTVTSAQKNPTAFYLCASSTTQGFSYEQYFGPGTRLTVT.

This clonotype showed up many times. The chain links TRBV3-1 to TRBJ2-6; TRBD1 matches at 9 bases. The CDR3 contains 19 residues. Trimming cost V 7 bases and J 0 bases; bases outside gene matches: 13. Germline CDR1 is LGHDT and CDR2 is YNNKEL (reference sequence). The chain's CDR3 is CASTRQVGTGNSGANVLTF. CDR3 bases: TGTGCCAGCACCCGCCAAGTGGGGACAGGGAACTCTGGGGCCAACGTCCTGACTTTC. The variable domain in full, with the rest retrieved from reference TRBV3-1 and TRBJ2-6, is DTAVSQTPKYLVTQMGNDKSIKCEQNLGHDTMYWYKQDSKKFLKIMFSYNNKELIINETVPNRFSPKSPDKAHLNLHINSLELGDSAVYFCASTRQVGTGNSGANVLTFGAGSRLTVL.

This clonotype was seen ten or more times. The chain recombines TRBV6-5 with TRBJ1-5; D remains unclear. Per the germline V gene, CDR1 is MNHEY and CDR2 is SVGAGI. The V end lost 5 bases, the J end lost 7 bases, and 12 bases lay between the germline ends. CDR3 length: 13 amino acids. CDR3 bases: TGTGCCAGCAGTCTCTCCTTTGGACAGCCCCAGCATTTT. It is translated as CASSLSFGQPQHF.

Many counts were recorded for this clonotype. The rearrangement uses TRBV6-5 and TRBJ1-2; TRBD1 is a possible D gene (5 bases). The V end lost 6 bases, the J end lost 3 bases, and 17 bases lay between the germline ends. The CDR3 spans 15 residues. Germline values: CDR1 MNHEY, CDR2 SVGAGI. CDR3: CASRLGTGDYYGYTF. The CDR3 nucleotides are TGTGCCAGCAGACTAGGGACGGGGGACTACTATGGCTACACCTTC.

This clonotype was picked up many times. The chain employs TRBV12-3 or TRBV12-4 and TRBJ1-5; D is perhaps TRBD1 (6 bases). The ends were cut back, 5 bases at V and 2 bases at J, with 10 bases in the middle. The CDR3 sequence is 14 residues long. The CDR3 spells CASSPDSGNQPQHF. CDR3 DNA: TGTGCCAGCAGTCCGGACAGTGGCAATCAGCCCCAGCATTTT.

This clonotype showed up many times. The chain couples TRBV5-1 to TRBJ2-7; 9 bases agree with TRBD1. The trim removed 3 bases at V and 6 bases at J, leaving 7 bases unmatched. Germline lookup yields CDR1 SGHRS and CDR2 YFSETQ. The CDR3 is made up of 14 amino acids. The CDR3 loop reads CASSWGTGSGEQYV. CDR3 in DNA: TGCGCCAGCAGCTGGGGGACAGGGTCTGGCGAGCAGTACGTC.